Listed below are T cell receptor beta chains from one sample, sequenced in a study of blood T cell repertoires in COVID-19. Profiled with immunoSEQ multiplex PCR; TCRdb holds only in-frame clones, not every one. The sample shows just under 65,000 clones, roughly 80% of them seen only once. The sample taken for sequencing was peripheral blood. The source is a human donor in a cohort sampled during active COVID-19. CDR3s include the opening cysteine and the closing phenylalanine or tryptophan. D genes are given only for firm matches. A clone size is listed for some rows: how often the clone was seen (once, few, many), or a class if it is expanded.

J | length | V | D | size | DNA | CDR3
TRBJ2-6 | 15 | TRBV5-4 | TRBD2 | - | TGTGCCAGCAGCGGGCCCGGGGGGAGGGCCAACGTCCTGACTTTC | CASSGPGGRANVLTF
TRBJ2-1 | 14 | TRBV19 | - | - | TGTGCCAGTGAGGAGGGGGGGTCCTACAATGAGCAGTTCTTC | CASEEGGSYNEQFF
TRBJ2-7 | 15 | TRBV30 | - | - | TGTGCCTGGAGTCGCCGGCTACGGACATCGGAAGAGCAGTACTTC | CAWSRRLRTSEEQYF
TRBJ2-7 | 14 | TRBV5-4 | - | few | TGTGCCAGCAGCTTGGCTGGGACAAACTACGAGCAGTACTTC | CASSLAGTNYEQYF
TRBJ1-2 | 11 | TRBV6-5 | - | once | TGTGCCAGCAGTTACGGGGCTGGCTACACCTTC | CASSYGAGYTF
TRBJ2-6 | 17 | TRBV9 | - | - | TGTGCCAGCAGCGTATCGGTGTCTGGCTCTGGGGCCAACGTCCTGACTTTC | CASSVSVSGSGANVLTF
TRBJ2-1 | 15 | TRBV15 | TRBD2 | - | TGTGCCACCAGCAGAGGGAGCGGGGGGACTAATGAGCAGTTCTTC | CATSRGSGGTNEQFF
TRBJ2-2 | 14 | TRBV6-5 | TRBD1 | - | TGTGCCAGCATGAGTCAGGGGGCGAGCGGGGAGCTGTTTTTT | CASMSQGASGELFF
TRBJ1-1 | 15 | TRBV27 | TRBD1 | - | TGTGCCAGCAGTCTCCGCAGGACAGGGGGCACTGAAGCTTTCTTT | CASSLRRTGGTEAFF
TRBJ2-2 | 12 | TRBV18 | - | few | TGTGCCAGCTCACCGTTAGTAGCTGAGCTGTTTTTT | CASSPLVAELFF
TRBJ1-5 | 15 | TRBV5-8 | - | - | TGTGCCAGCAGCTTGGACGGTTCTAGCAATCAGCCCCAGCATTTT | CASSLDGSSNQPQHF
TRBJ2-7 | 12 | TRBV6-2/TRBV6-3 | TRBD1 | - | TGTGCCAGCAGCACAACAGGGGTTGGGCAGTACTTC | CASSTTGVGQYF
TRBJ1-2 | 12 | TRBV30 | - | - | TGTGCCTGGACAGCAGGGGTGCTTGGCTACACCTTC | CAWTAGVLGYTF
TRBJ2-3 | 16 | TRBV5-4 | TRBD1 | - | TGTGCCAGCAGCCGACAGGGGCCTTTGACAACAGATACGCAGTATTTT | CASSRQGPLTTDTQYF
TRBJ1-2 | 13 | TRBV28 | TRBD1 | few | TGTGCCAGTACCCAAAAGAGGGGGCTTGGCTACACCTTC | CASTQKRGLGYTF
TRBJ1-3 | 14 | TRBV9 | - | - | TGTGCCAGCAGCGGGAGGGGAACTGGAAACACCATATATTTT | CASSGRGTGNTIYF
TRBJ2-1 | 18 | TRBV5-8 | TRBD1 | - | TGTGCCAGCAGCTTGGGACAGGGTGCCCGGAAAGGTGGCAATGAGCAGTTCTTC | CASSLGQGARKGGNEQFF
TRBJ2-3 | 15 | TRBV7-8 | TRBD2 | - | TGTGCCAGCAGGTTTCGGGGGGGGGTCACAGATACGCAGTATTTT | CASRFRGGVTDTQYF
TRBJ2-2 | 18 | TRBV3-1/TRBV3-2 | TRBD1 | - | TGTGCCAGCAGCCAACGCCTATGGGACAGGATAAACACCGGGGAGCTGTTTTTT | CASSQRLWDRINTGELFF
TRBJ1-5 | 15 | TRBV27 | TRBD1 | - | TGTGCCAGCAGTTTACGGACAGGGAGCAATCAGCCCCAGCATTTT | CASSLRTGSNQPQHF
TRBJ2-5 | 14 | TRBV5-1 | - | - | TGCGCCAGCAGCTTAGGGGTAGGAGGGGAGACCCAGTACTTC | CASSLGVGGETQYF
TRBJ2-3 | 16 | TRBV4-1 | TRBD2 | - | TGCGCCAGCAGCCAAACGGGACTAGCGGGGGAAGATACGCAGTATTTT | CASSQTGLAGEDTQYF
TRBJ2-3 | 17 | TRBV5-4 | TRBD2 | - | TGTGCCAGCAGCAAAGCCCTAGGTAGCGGGGGGGCAGATACGCAGTATTTT | CASSKALGSGGADTQYF
TRBJ2-1 | 15 | TRBV7-3 | TRBD1 | - | TGTGCCAGCAGCTCCTGGGACAGGGAGGTCAATGAGCAGTTCTTC | CASSSWDREVNEQFF
TRBJ2-7 | 13 | TRBV7-6 | - | - | TGTGCCAGCAGCTTAGGGCCGGGTTACGAGCAGTACTTC | CASSLGPGYEQYF
TRBJ1-1 | 15 | TRBV9 | - | - | TGTGCCAGCAGCGTAGGGCGAGGGTCCTGGACTGAAGCTTTCTTT | CASSVGRGSWTEAFF
TRBJ1-2 | 15 | TRBV5-6 | TRBD1 | - | TGTGCCAGCAGCTTGGTGGACAGGGAGACGAATGGCTACACCTTC | CASSLVDRETNGYTF
TRBJ2-7 | 16 | TRBV7-6 | TRBD2 | - | TGTGCCAGCAGCTTAGTTGTAGCGGGAGTTGAGAACGAGCAGTACTTC | CASSLVVAGVENEQYF
TRBJ2-1 | 17 | TRBV19 | - | few | TGTGCCAGTTGTGGGCTCGGCCGGGGGGCCGTCTACAATGAGCAGTTCTTC | CASCGLGRGAVYNEQFF
TRBJ1-1 | 15 | TRBV6-5 | - | - | TGTGCCAGTAGTAGACTTGGCGCTGGAAACACTGAAGCTTTCTTT | CASSRLGAGNTEAFF
TRBJ1-1 | 13 | TRBV19 | - | - | TGTGCCAGTAGTAATACGGGGGACACTGAAGCTTTCTTT | CASSNTGDTEAFF
TRBJ2-1 | 18 | TRBV9 | TRBD2 | - | TGTGCCAGCAGCGTAGATTGGGTGCGGGGGGGATACTACAATGAGCAGTTCTTC | CASSVDWVRGGYYNEQFF
TRBJ2-3 | 16 | TRBV14 | TRBD2 | - | TGTGCCAGCAGTCGCGACGTTGGACTAGCTGAGGATACGCAGTATTTT | CASSRDVGLAEDTQYF
TRBJ2-3 | 13 | TRBV9 | - | once | TGTGCCAGCAGCGTCGGGACAACAGATACGCAGTATTTT | CASSVGTTDTQYF
TRBJ2-7 | 15 | TRBV5-1 | TRBD1 | - | TGCGCCAGCAGCTCGGGACAGGTTAAATCCTACGAGCAGTACTTC | CASSSGQVKSYEQYF
TRBJ2-3 | 15 | TRBV28 | TRBD1 | - | TGTGCCAGCAGGTCCCGGACAGGGAAAGGAGATACGCAGTATTTT | CASRSRTGKGDTQYF
TRBJ2-3 | 14 | TRBV5-1 | - | - | TGCGCCAGCACCCGACCGGAGGAGGCAGATACGCAGTATTTT | CASTRPEEADTQYF
TRBJ2-1 | 16 | TRBV11-3 | - | - | TGTGCCAGCAGTGATAATAGGGGCAGTAGGTACAATGAGCAGTTCTTC | CASSDNRGSRYNEQFF
TRBJ2-1 | 15 | TRBV3-1/TRBV3-2 | TRBD1 | - | TGTGCCAGCAGCCAAGCCGGGACAGGGAATGGTGAGCAGTTCTTC | CASSQAGTGNGEQFF
TRBJ2-2 | 16 | TRBV7-9 | TRBD1 | once | TGTGCCAGCAGCCTACCGGGACAGGGAAACACCGGGGAGCTGTTTTTT | CASSLPGQGNTGELFF
TRBJ1-5 | 14 | TRBV11-2 | TRBD1 | - | TGTGCCAGCAGGGGACAGGGAGGTAATCAGCCCCAGCATTTT | CASRGQGGNQPQHF
TRBJ2-1 | 16 | TRBV18 | TRBD2 | few | TGTGCCAGCTCACCATCGAGCGGGGGGGCCTACAATGAGCAGTTCTTC | CASSPSSGGAYNEQFF
TRBJ1-4 | 14 | TRBV19 | - | - | TGTGCCAGTAAAAAACAGGGAGTGGGTGAAAAACTGTTTTTT | CASKKQGVGEKLFF
TRBJ1-1 | 14 | TRBV5-1 | - | - | TGCGCCAGCAGCGTCGGGATCATGAACACTGAAGCTTTCTTT | CASSVGIMNTEAFF
TRBJ2-1 | 12 | TRBV7-9 | - | - | TGTGCCAGCAGCTTAATCGGAGCGGAGCAGTTCTTC | CASSLIGAEQFF
TRBJ2-7 | 14 | TRBV9 | TRBD1 | few | TGTGCCAGCAGCGGGGACAGAGGGGCCTACGAGCAGTACTTC | CASSGDRGAYEQYF
TRBJ2-3 | 14 | TRBV24-1 | - | - | TGTGCCACCAGTGATCCCGCAGGCGCAGATACGCAGTATTTT | CATSDPAGADTQYF
TRBJ2-7 | 15 | TRBV9 | - | - | TGTGCCAGCAGCGCCACCCCAGGGGCCAGGTACGAGCAGTACTTC | CASSATPGARYEQYF
TRBJ2-4 | 19 | TRBV5-1 | TRBD1 | - | TGCGCCAGCAGCTCGGGGACAGGGGGCGCGGAGATCGGCAAAAACATTCAGTACTTC | CASSSGTGGAEIGKNIQYF
TRBJ1-1 | 15 | TRBV18 | TRBD1 | - | TGTGCCAGCTCGGAAGGGACAGGGGGAAGTACTGAAGCTTTCTTT | CASSEGTGGSTEAFF
TRBJ2-2 | 16 | TRBV4-1 | - | - | TGCGCCAGCAGCCGTCAGGCAGGGATCGACACCGGGGAGCTGTTTTTT | CASSRQAGIDTGELFF
TRBJ1-2 | 13 | TRBV19 | TRBD1 | - | TGTGCCAGTAGTATGGGACAGACTTATGGCTACACCTTC | CASSMGQTYGYTF
TRBJ1-5 | 13 | TRBV10-3 | - | many | TGTGCCATCAGTGTGGAGGGCAATCAGCCCCAGCATTTT | CAISVEGNQPQHF
TRBJ1-2 | 16 | TRBV3-1/TRBV3-2 | - | - | TGTGCCAGCAGCCAAGTGTTAAGGACAGCTCCGGGGGGCTACACCTTC | CASSQVLRTAPGGYTF
TRBJ1-5 | 15 | TRBV3-1/TRBV3-2 | - | - | TGTGCCAGCAGCCAAGTCGCTGGGGGCCGTCAGCCCCAGCATTTT | CASSQVAGGRQPQHF
TRBJ1-6 | 16 | TRBV4-3 | TRBD1 | - | TGCGCCAGCAGCCTCGACAGGGAAAGGAGTAATTCACCCCTCCACTTT | CASSLDRERSNSPLHF